The 32 T cell receptor beta chains below come from one sample, sequenced in a study of cytomegalovirus exposure and HLA in healthy donors. 13 Jbeta primers and 60 Vbeta primers were used for the PCR. Clones were read by immunoSEQ multiplex PCR, and TCRdb kept only the in-frame ones, dropping some. The data show roughly 150,000 clones, with about 71% seen just once and roughly 1.9% held by the top ten. The sequencing input was PBMCs. These receptors originate from a woman aged 55-75 years in good health and CMV-seropositive.

In its sample, this clone was seen a few times. The chain has TRBV5-1 and TRBJ2-1, with a possible D match to TRBD2 (5 bases). V was clipped by 4 bases and J by 7 bases, with 12 bases between them. CDR1 and CDR2 (germline): SGHRS, YFSETQ. The length of the CDR3 is 13 residues. CDR3 in DNA: TGCGCCAGCAGCCTGAATAGCGTGAATGAGCAGTTCTTC. Protein sequence: CASSLNSVNEQFF. Looking up the rest from reference TRBV5-1 and TRBJ2-1 gives the full variable domain: KAGVTQTPRYLIKTRGQQVTLSCSPISGHRSVSWYQQTPGQGLQFLFEYFSETQRNKGNFPGRFSGRQFSNSRSEMNVSTLELGDSALYLCASSLNSVNEQFFGPGTRLTVL.

The rearrangement joins TRBV4-1 to TRBJ2-7; unclear D gene. Germline loops: CDR1 MGHRA, CDR2 YSYEKL. This CDR3 contains 15 residues. V was clipped by 0 bases and J by 3 bases, with 12 bases between them. The CDR3 spells CASSQEPGPLYEQYF. CDR3 DNA: TGCGCCAGCAGCCAAGAGCCAGGTCCCCTCTACGAGCAGTACTTC.

The gene calls are TRBV9 and TRBJ2-3; TRBD2 agrees at 8 bases. Per germline, CDR1 SGDLS and CDR2 YYNGEE. The CDR3 covers 15 residues. V gave up 4 bases and J gave up 6 bases; unmatched junction bases: 10. The DNA for the CDR3 is TGTGCCAGCAGCCAACGGGAGGGGGGTGCGGATACGCAGTATTTT. Translation: CASSQREGGADTQYF.

The chain is built from TRBV10-3 and TRBJ2-1; 7 nucleotides match TRBD2. J gave up 0 bases and V 3 bases, and 2 bases lay outside the gene matches. Germline CDR1 reads ENHRY; CDR2 reads SYGVKD. CDR3 length: 15 residues. The chain's CDR3 is CAISETGGSYNEQFF. DNA for the CDR3: TGTGCCATCAGTGAAACGGGAGGCTCCTACAATGAGCAGTTCTTC.

The J gene is TRBJ2-4, the V gene TRBV11-2; maybe TRBD2 (7 bases). Deletions cut 2 bases from V and 3 bases from J, with 20 bases between. The CDR3 contains 18 residues. Per the germline V gene, CDR1 is SGHAT and CDR2 is FQNNGV. CDR3 coding DNA: TGTGCCAGCAGCTTATTAGGGGGAGGGACACTAAACAAAAACATTCAGTACTTC. Its translation: CASSLLGGGTLNKNIQYF.

The chain couples TRBV28 to TRBJ1-3; 9 bases align to TRBD1. CDR1 and CDR2 (germline): MDHEN, SYDVKM. The CDR3 extends over 15 amino acids. Unmatched junction bases numbered 8, after V lost 2 bases and J lost 9 bases. The CDR3 is CASSLGQGPHTTIYF. CDR3 in DNA: TGTGCCAGCAGTTTAGGACAGGGGCCGCATACCACCATATATTTT.

V is TRBV19 and J is TRBJ2-3; D not certain. The CDR3 contains 13 residues. Trimming took 1 base from V and 2 from J, leaving 4 bases between them. Germline assignment: CDR1 LNHDA and CDR2 SQIVND (reference sequence). This CDR3 is CASSIGYTDTQYF. The DNA for the CDR3 is TGTGCCAGTAGTATAGGCTACACAGATACGCAGTATTTT.

This clone was picked up one time. In DNA form, the CDR3 reads TGTGCCAGCAATCTAAGCGGGAGATCCGGCACAGATACGCAGTATTTT. Translation gives CASNLSGRSGTDTQYF. V usage is TRBV28 and J usage is TRBJ2-3; 8 bases map to TRBD2. Germline V gene data show CDR1 as MDHEN and CDR2 as SYDVKM. This CDR3 has 16 amino acids. V lost 7 bases to trimming and J lost 1 base; unmatched junction nucleotides: 10.

The gene calls are TRBV5-1 and TRBJ2-6, with D possibly matching TRBD1 (6 bases). In germline, CDR1 is SGHRS, CDR2 YFSETQ. CDR3 length equals 17 residues. V dropped 4 bases and J dropped 2 bases, with 16 bases sitting between them. DNA for the CDR3: TGCGCCAGCAGCGCCTTAGGGGGAAAGGCTGGGGCCAACGTCCTGACTTTC. As protein: CASSALGGKAGANVLTF.

The J gene is TRBJ1-4, the V gene TRBV10-1; weak D call: TRBD1 (5 bases). Trimming pared 7 bases from V and 3 bases from J, leaving 18 bases between. The length of the CDR3 is 16 residues. Looked up from germline, CDR1 is WNHNN and CDR2 is SYGVQD (reference sequence). In nucleotides, the CDR3 is TGCGCCAGCAACCTCAGGGATCTGGGTGCTAATGAAAAACTGTTTTTT. The encoded protein is CASNLRDLGANEKLFF.

The chain is built from TRBV2 and TRBJ2-6; 9 bases fit TRBD1. The CDR3 consists of 16 residues. Germline V gene data show CDR1 as SNHLY and CDR2 as FYNNEI. The ends lost 4 bases at V and 3 bases at J; junction bases unmatched: 4. The CDR3 DNA reads TGTGCCAGCAGTGCACAGGGGGCGGGTGGGGCCAACGTCCTGACTTTC. Encoded protein: CASSAQGAGGANVLTF.

This rearrangement joins TRBV19 to TRBJ1-1, with D tentatively TRBD1 (6 bases). The germline V gene has CDR1 LNHDA and CDR2 SQIVND (reference sequence). The CDR3 loop spans 14 amino acids. V was pared by 4 bases and J by 4 bases, with 13 bases between. The DNA for the CDR3 is TGTGCCAGTAGTACGTCCAGACAGGCCACTGAAGCTTTCTTT. It yields the protein CASSTSRQATEAFF.

The chain couples TRBV5-6 to TRBJ1-5; D might be TRBD1 (5 bases). The germline CDR1 and CDR2 sequences are SGHDT and YYEEEE. V lost 4 bases, J lost 3 bases, and 14 bases lay in between. The CDR3 is made up of 15 amino acids. CDR3 DNA: TGTGCCAGCAGCCCTGCCGGGGGATTCAATCAGCCCCAGCATTTT. Its protein product is CASSPAGGFNQPQHF.

The J gene is TRBJ2-5, the V gene TRBV28, with TRBD2 identical over 15 bases. This CDR3 region has 16 residues. Per germline, CDR1 MDHEN and CDR2 SYDVKM. V shed 4 bases, J shed 5 bases, and the junction held 5 bases outside the gene matches. In DNA, the CDR3 is TGTGCCAGCAGTTGGACTAGCGGGAGGGCCGTGGAGACCCAGTACTTC. Its translation: CASSWTSGRAVETQYF.

This rearrangement joins TRBV19 to TRBJ2-5; 8 bases line up with TRBD2. The ends lost 5 bases at V and 2 bases at J; junction bases unmatched: 4. This CDR3 comprises 14 residues. Germline V lookup: CDR1 LNHDA, CDR2 SQIVND (reference sequence). The CDR3 DNA is TGTGCCAGTAGTCTCACTAGCGGACAAGAGACCCAGTACTTC. Translation gives CASSLTSGQETQYF.

This clone has just one count. The V call is TRBV5-1, the J call TRBJ1-1, with TRBD1 as a possible D gene (5 bases). The CDR3 consists of 13 residues. The germline gives CDR1 SGHRS, CDR2 YFSETQ. Trimming took off 3 bases at V and 4 bases at J, with 10 bases between the two ends. CDR3 sequence reads: CASSSGLSTEAFF. CDR3 sequence (DNA): TGCGCCAGCAGCTCGGGACTCAGCACTGAAGCTTTCTTT.

This clone was counted a few times. V is TRBV7-9 and J is TRBJ2-7, with D unclear. V shed 6 bases and J shed 3 bases, with 15 bases lying between them. CDR1 is SEHNR, CDR2 FQNEAQ, per germline (reference sequence). This CDR3 is built from 14 residues. CDR3 sequence (DNA): TGTGCCAGCAGTACAGACCCGACCTTCTACGAGCAGTACTTC. It is translated as CASSTDPTFYEQYF.

The chain recombines TRBV19 with TRBJ2-3; no clear D gene. Germline V gene lookup returns CDR1 LNHDA and CDR2 SQIVND (reference sequence). Trimming left V 1 base short and J 1 base short, with 12 bases between. The CDR3 contains 16 residues. The CDR3 loop reads CASSIGSSSGTDTQYF. CDR3 bases: TGTGCCAGTAGTATAGGGAGTAGCAGTGGCACAGATACGCAGTATTTT.

The DNA of the CDR3 is TGCGCCAGCAGCCCTTCCCCCGGCGGGACTGAAGCTTTCTTT. It yields the protein CASSPSPGGTEAFF. This rearrangement joins TRBV10-2 to TRBJ1-1; D is unresolved. In germline, CDR1 is WSHSY, CDR2 SAAADI. Deletions cut 6 bases from V and 5 bases from J, with 16 bases between. The CDR3 is 14 residues long.

This chain links TRBV7-9 with TRBJ1-5; 8 bases match TRBD1. CDR1 is SEHNR, CDR2 FQNEAQ, per germline (reference sequence). The length of the CDR3 is 18 residues. With 3 bases clipped from V and 0 bases from J, the junction kept 10 bases outside the gene matches. The CDR3, as DNA: TGTGCCAGCAGCTTGACAGGGGTTGAGGAAGGTAGCAATCAGCCCCAGCATTTT. It translates to CASSLTGVEEGSNQPQHF.

The chain links TRBV6-5 to TRBJ1-3, with D possibly matching TRBD1 (5 bases). Germline V gives CDR1 MNHEY, CDR2 SVGAGI. V gave up 5 bases and J gave up 0 bases, with 8 bases separating them. The CDR3 extends over 14 amino acids. The DNA for the CDR3 is TGTGCCAGCAGTGCCGACAGCTCTGGAAACACCATATATTTT. Protein sequence: CASSADSSGNTIYF.

V and J are TRBV5-1 and TRBJ1-1, with D tentatively TRBD1 (6 bases). Germline values: CDR1 SGHRS, CDR2 YFSETQ. The CDR3 sequence is 14 residues long. V lost 4 bases to trimming and J lost 1 base, with 11 bases between them. Here the CDR3 reads CASSPATGNTEAFF. The DNA for the CDR3 is TGCGCCAGCAGCCCCGCGACAGGGAACACTGAAGCTTTCTTT.

CDR3 in amino acids: CASRDDRSRRTEAFF. In DNA form, the CDR3 reads TGTGCCAGCAGGGATGACAGGAGTCGGCGCACTGAAGCTTTCTTT. The gene calls are TRBV6-1 and TRBJ1-1; a possible D gene is TRBD1 (6 bases). This CDR3 spans 15 amino acids. From germline, CDR1 is MNHNS and CDR2 SASEGT. V dropped 6 bases and J dropped 4 bases, with 18 bases sitting between them.

V usage is TRBV2 and J usage is TRBJ1-5; 8 bases match TRBD1. The CDR3 sequence is 13 residues long. V dropped 4 bases and J dropped 4; count of bases not matched to a gene: 0. Germline V gene lookup returns CDR1 SNHLY and CDR2 FYNNEI. The CDR3 region is CASSGTGNQPQHF. For the CDR3, the DNA is TGTGCCAGCAGTGGGACAGGGAATCAGCCCCAGCATTTT.

The chain is built from TRBV6-5 and TRBJ1-5, with D possibly TRBD1 on 5 matching bases. This CDR3 has 15 amino acids. The V end lost 2 bases, the J end lost 5 bases, and 13 bases lay between the germline ends. Germline CDR1 is MNHEY and CDR2 is SVGAGI. CDR3 sequence: CASSYPQELDQPQHF. CDR3 coding DNA: TGTGCCAGCAGTTACCCACAGGAGCTCGATCAGCCCCAGCATTTT.

The chain employs TRBV25-1 and TRBJ1-1, with D unresolved. The germline gives CDR1 MGHDK, CDR2 SYGVNS. The CDR3 loop spans 13 amino acids. With 5 bases removed from V and 1 base from J, the gap between germline ends came to 8 bases. The CDR3 sequence: CASSLRPNTEAFF. CDR3 sequence (DNA): TGTGCCAGCAGTCTGCGGCCGAACACTGAAGCTTTCTTT. Together with reference TRBV25-1 and TRBJ1-1, the CDR3 gives the full variable domain: EADIYQTPRYLVIGTGKKITLECSQTMGHDKMYWYQQDPGMELHLIHYSYGVNSTEKGDLSSESTVSRIRTEHFPLTLESARPSHTSQYLCASSLRPNTEAFFGQGTRLTVV.

This clone was detected a few times. The V and J genes are TRBV6-6 and TRBJ1-2; TRBD1 aligns across 7 bases. The germline CDR1 and CDR2 sequences are MNHNY and SVGAGI (reference sequence). The ends lost 10 bases at V and 1 base at J; junction bases unmatched: 6. The CDR3 loop spans 13 amino acids. DNA for the CDR3: TGTGCCACCAGCCAGGGGGATAACTATGGCTACACCTTC. As protein: CATSQGDNYGYTF.

V and J are TRBV4-2 and TRBJ2-3; no reliable D call. This CDR3 spans 15 amino acids. The V gene lost 1 base and the J gene lost 3 bases, with 11 bases spanning the gap. Germline V gene sequence: CDR1 LGHNA, CDR2 YNFKEQ. The CDR3 DNA follows: TGTGCCAGCAGCCAAGTGGTGAGTCGGACAGATACGCAGTATTTT. Protein product: CASSQVVSRTDTQYF.

The chain has TRBV6-5 and TRBJ2-4; D is possibly TRBD1 (5 bases). In germline, CDR1 is MNHEY, CDR2 SVGAGI. The ends were cut back, 5 bases at V and 13 bases at J, with 12 bases in the middle. The CDR3 runs to 11 residues. CDR3 sequence reads: CASSELKGQYF. In DNA, the CDR3 is TGTGCCAGCAGTGAACTGAAGGGGCAGTACTTC.

The CDR3 coding sequence is TGTGCCAGCAGCTTTGGACACCCAACTAATGAAAAACTGTTTTTT. Protein product: CASSFGHPTNEKLFF. V usage is TRBV7-9 and J usage is TRBJ1-4, with D tentatively TRBD1 (5 bases). In germline, CDR1 is SEHNR, CDR2 FQNEAQ (reference sequence). V dropped 3 bases and J dropped 0 bases, with 8 bases sitting between them. This CDR3 is 15 amino acids long.

The rearrangement links TRBV5-6 to TRBJ2-1; 12 bases are shared with TRBD1. CDR3 length: 19 residues. V lost 4 bases and J lost 4; bases outside the gene matches: 15. Germline values: CDR1 SGHDT, CDR2 YYEEEE. CDR3 amino acids: CASSVGQGAGGSIYNEQFF. The CDR3 region has the DNA TGTGCCAGCAGCGTGGGACAGGGGGCCGGCGGGAGTATTTACAATGAGCAGTTCTTC.

DNA for the CDR3: TGTGCCAGCAGCTTAGTACCGAGCGCTGCCCTGGGTGGCTACACCTTC. It is translated as CASSLVPSAALGGYTF. The V call is TRBV7-9, the J call TRBJ1-2; D is unresolved. From germline, CDR1 is SEHNR and CDR2 FQNEAQ (reference sequence). The CDR3 totals 16 residues. Between the trimmed V and J ends, which lost 1 base and 7 bases, there was a span of 19 bases.